The 27 T cell receptor beta chains listed next were all sequenced from one sample in a study of prognosis after radiotherapy for stage I lung cancer. The study amplified the TCR beta CDR3 region from genomic DNA. This amplification was carried out by two rounds of multiplex PCR. First-round PCR, the initial amplification, used primers specific to each TRBV and TRBJ gene. A single record per CDR3 protein comes from TCRdb applying MiXCR to the multiplex PCR reads. Of roughly 30,000 distinct CDR3 sequences listed, about 34% are singletons. Here the sequenced sample was PBMCs, taken before or after stereotactic body radiation therapy (not recorded which). The source of these receptors is a donor aged 50 or older with non-small cell lung cancer.

This clonotype appeared many times. This rearrangement joins TRBV2 to TRBJ2-3, with D tentatively TRBD1 (5 bases). The V end lost 5 bases, the J end lost 2 bases, and 8 bases lay between the germline ends. The CDR3 is 13 residues long. CDR1 is SNHLY and CDR2 is FYNNEI in the germline V gene. The CDR3 DNA is TGTGCCAGCAGTAGACAGATCACAGATACGCAGTATTTT. Translation gives CASSRQITDTQYF.

This clonotype was seen repeatedly, ten times or more. The rearrangement uses TRBV19 and TRBJ1-2; no definite D call. Germline V gene data show CDR1 as LNHDA and CDR2 as SQIVND (reference sequence). CDR3 size: 16 residues. Trimming cost V 7 bases and J 0 bases, with 18 bases left between them. The CDR3 sequence: CASKSLWTKANYGYTF. The DNA of the CDR3 is TGTGCCAGTAAGAGCCTCTGGACGAAGGCTAACTATGGCTACACCTTC. The whole variable domain, remainder taken from reference TRBV19 and TRBJ1-2, is DGGITQSPKYLFRKEGQNVTLSCEQNLNHDAMYWYRQDPGQGLRLIYYSQIVNDFQKGDIAEGYSVSREKKESFPLTVTSAQKNPTAFYLCASKSLWTKANYGYTFGSGTRLTVV.

This clonotype has a count of ten or more. V and J are TRBV28 and TRBJ1-4, with 7 bases identical to TRBD1. With V trimmed by 5 bases and J by 0 bases, 3 bases remained unmatched. The V gene's germline CDR1 is MDHEN and CDR2 SYDVKM. CDR3 length equals 15 residues. The CDR3 sequence: CASSRTGATNEKLFF. The CDR3 DNA follows: TGTGCCAGCAGTCGTACAGGGGCAACTAATGAAAAACTGTTTTTT.

This clonotype was seen a few times. One junction end disagrees with the germline gene, perhaps due to a read error. The chain uses TRBV27 and TRBJ2-2; 10 nucleotides agree with TRBD1. Germline CDR1 reads MNHEY; CDR2 reads SMNVEV (reference sequence). This CDR3 has 16 residues. The CDR3 protein is CAISSGQGTYTWELFF. The CDR3 nucleotides read TGTGCCATCAGTTCGGGACAGGGGACCTACACCTGGGAGCTGTTTTTT.

On this clonotype: At one end the junction does not follow the germline gene, possibly because of a read error. This chain links TRBV20-1 with TRBJ2-6; 8 bases match TRBD2. The germline V gene encodes CDR1 DFQATT and CDR2 SNEGSKA (reference sequence). This CDR3 spans 17 amino acids. The CDR3 protein is CSASTSGTISGANFLTF. The CDR3 DNA reads TGCAGTGCTAGCACTAGCGGCACCATCTCTGGGGCCAACTTCCTGACTTTC.

This clonotype was picked up many times. This chain links TRBV5-1 with TRBJ1-4; 8 bases align to TRBD1. V lost 4 bases and J lost 5; bases outside the gene matches: 7. The CDR3 consists of 15 residues. Germline values: CDR1 SGHRS, CDR2 YFSETQ. CDR3 nucleotides: TGCGCCAGCAGCCTAGGGACAGGAAAAAATGAAAAACTGTTTTTT. Residues: CASSLGTGKNEKLFF.

Concerning this clonotype itself: Just one base apart from a much larger clone, this may be a read error. V and J are TRBV12-3 or TRBV12-4 and TRBJ1-1; D call uncertain. There are 15 residues in the CDR3. The V end was cut by 3 bases, the J end by 0 bases, with 11 bases between. CDR3 region: CASSFISAVNTEAFF. In nucleotides, the CDR3 is TGTGCCAGCAGTTTTATTTCCGCGGTGAACACTGAAGCTTTCTTT.

J is TRBJ2-5 and V is TRBV7-8; D might be TRBD1 (5 bases). Between the trimmed V and J ends, which lost 5 bases and 7 bases, there was a span of 26 bases. The CDR3 is 17 residues long. Germline V gene data show CDR1 as SGHVS and CDR2 as FQNEAQ. CDR3 sequence (DNA): TGTGCCAGCAGCCCAGTAGGGGTGGTAACTTGGGATGGGACCCAGTACTTC. Its translation: CASSPVGVVTWDGTQYF.

Many counts were recorded for this clonotype. One end of the junction fails to match germline, which may point to a read error. The chain has TRBV6-1 and TRBJ2-1, with D unclear. CDR1 MNHNS and CDR2 SASEGT come from the germline V gene. The length of the CDR3 is 11 residues. In DNA, the CDR3 is TGTGCCAGCACTGAAACCAATGAGCAGTTCTTC. It yields the protein CASTETNEQFF.

The rearrangement links TRBV28 to TRBJ1-2, with 7 bases fitting TRBD1. V trimming: 6 bases; J trimming: 4 bases; junction bases outside the gene matches: 5. Germline V CDR1 and CDR2: MDHEN, SYDVKM. The CDR3 length is 13 residues. CDR3 residues: CASSLTGLYGYTF. The CDR3 DNA reads TGTGCCAGCAGCTTGACAGGGCTCTATGGCTACACCTTC.

This clonotype showed up many times. The V call is TRBV11-2, the J call TRBJ2-1; D is perhaps TRBD1 or TRBD2 (5 bases each). Germline assignment: CDR1 SGHAT and CDR2 FQNNGV. V was pared by 5 bases and J by 9 bases, with 23 bases between. The CDR3 contains 16 residues. For the CDR3, the DNA is TGTGCCAGCAGCCCACACCCGAGGGGCAATTTTTGTGAGCAGTTCTTC. Protein sequence: CASSPHPRGNFCEQFF.

This clonotype was seen repeatedly, ten times or more. The chain recombines TRBV6-9 with TRBJ1-5, with no clear D. V was trimmed by 2 bases and J by 5 bases, leaving 7 bases between them. Germline CDR1 and CDR2: MNHGY and SVAAGI. The CDR3 length is 13 residues. CDR3 nucleotide sequence: TGTGCCAGCAGTTATGGGGTAGATCAGCCCCAGCATTTT. It yields the protein CASSYGVDQPQHF.

This clonotype was counted many times. The V gene is TRBV19, the J gene TRBJ2-1; 7 bases match TRBD2. Germline assignment: CDR1 LNHDA and CDR2 SQIVND (reference sequence). The CDR3 loop spans 15 amino acids. J was trimmed by 4 bases and V by 3 bases; bases with no gene match: 6. The CDR3 loop is CASSIVAGLYNEQFF. The CDR3 DNA is TGTGCCAGTAGTATCGTAGCGGGCTTATACAATGAGCAGTTCTTC. Looking up the rest from reference TRBV19 and TRBJ2-1 gives the full variable domain: DGGITQSPKYLFRKEGQNVTLSCEQNLNHDAMYWYRQDPGQGLRLIYYSQIVNDFQKGDIAEGYSVSREKKESFPLTVTSAQKNPTAFYLCASSIVAGLYNEQFFGPGTRLTVL.

This clonotype was seen ten or more times. The chain carries TRBV7-3 and TRBJ1-1; D is unclear. The CDR3 is made up of 13 amino acids. Trimming left V 3 bases short and J 6 bases short, with 11 bases between. Germline CDR1 and CDR2: SGHTA and FQGTGA. The DNA of the CDR3 is TGTGCCAGCAGCTTCAACCCGGACGCTGAAGCTTTCTTT. Its translation: CASSFNPDAEAFF.

Many counts were recorded for this clonotype. The chain links TRBV9 to TRBJ2-7; D is unresolved. The CDR3 is 13 residues long. V was cut by 0 bases and J by 3 bases, with 7 bases left in between. CDR1 is SGDLS and CDR2 is YYNGEE in the germline V gene. CDR3 sequence (DNA): TGTGCCAGCAGCGTAGCCCTCAACTACGAGCAGTACTTC. Residues: CASSVALNYEQYF.

There are many counts of this clonotype. The chain has TRBV6-1 and TRBJ2-2; no firm D call. The germline V gene encodes CDR1 MNHNS and CDR2 SASEGT. The V end lost 6 bases, the J end lost 5 bases, and 19 bases lay between the germline ends. The CDR3 length is 16 residues. This CDR3 is CASRPPATPRTGELFF. DNA for the CDR3: TGTGCCAGCAGACCACCGGCAACTCCTCGGACCGGGGAGCTGTTTTTT.

This clonotype came up many times. The gene calls are TRBV15 and TRBJ1-3; D not resolved. Between the trimmed V and J ends, which lost 0 bases and 9 bases, there was a span of 12 bases. The germline gives CDR1 LNHNV, CDR2 YYDKDF (reference sequence). This CDR3 is built from 14 residues. The CDR3 DNA reads as TGTGCCACCAGCAGAGATCTGGACCAGAGCACCATATATTTT. It codes for CATSRDLDQSTIYF.

This chain uses TRBV24-1 with TRBJ2-1; TRBD1 matches 7 bases. CDR3 length equals 15 residues. Per germline, CDR1 KGHDR and CDR2 SFDVKD. J gave up 8 bases and V 7 bases, and 13 bases lay outside the gene matches. The CDR3 reads CATSGDRIINDEQFF. The CDR3 coding sequence is TGTGCCACCAGCGGGGACAGAATCATTAACGATGAGCAGTTCTTC.

The sample holds many counts of this clonotype. The chain recombines TRBV6-1 with TRBJ2-1, with TRBD2 matching 9 bases. The CDR3 sequence is 15 residues long. The junction had 8 bases not matched to a gene; V was cut back by 5 bases and J by 6 bases. The V gene's germline CDR1 is MNHNS and CDR2 SASEGT. In DNA, the CDR3 is TGTGCCAGCAGTCGAGCGGGAGGAGGATTCAATGAGCAGTTCTTC. Its translation is CASSRAGGGFNEQFF.

At least ten counts were recorded for this clonotype. The rearrangement joins TRBV30 to TRBJ2-6, with D tentatively TRBD2 (6 bases). CDR1 is GTSNPN and CDR2 is SVGIG in the germline V gene (reference sequence). Trimming removed 0 bases at V and 0 bases at J, with 15 bases between. The CDR3 runs to 18 residues. In nucleotides, the CDR3 is TGTGCCTGGAGTGTACGAAGCGGGTCAAACTCTGGGGCCAACGTCCTGACTTTC. Translating gives CAWSVRSGSNSGANVLTF.

This clonotype was found many times. The CDR3 DNA is TGTGCCAGCAGCCCGCGGGGGGCAATCCCAGATACGCAGTATTTT. It is translated as CASSPRGAIPDTQYF. The V and J genes are TRBV28 and TRBJ2-3, with 8 bases identical to TRBD2. This CDR3 region has 15 residues. Germline-derived CDR1 and CDR2 are MDHEN and SYDVKM. V gave up 6 bases and J gave up 4 bases; unmatched junction bases: 9.

In this sample, this clonotype turned up many times. This sequence joins TRBV12-3 or TRBV12-4 and TRBJ1-5; D gene uncertain. This CDR3 contains 12 residues. V was cut by 1 base and J by 10 bases, with 8 bases left in between. CDR3 in amino acids: CASSLDRHPQHF. CDR3 coding DNA: TGTGCCAGCAGTTTAGACCGCCACCCCCAGCATTTT.

By proportion, this clonotype is medium-sized. The V and J genes are TRBV6-1 and TRBJ1-6; the D is unclear. From germline, CDR1 is MNHNS and CDR2 SASEGT. The CDR3 has 12 amino acids. Trimming removed 7 bases from V and 5 bases from J, with 6 bases in between. This CDR3 is CASTQNNSPLHF. CDR3 in DNA: TGTGCCAGCACACAAAATAATTCACCCCTCCACTTT.

This clonotype was recorded many times. The V and J genes are TRBV24-1 and TRBJ2-3, with 7 bases lining up with TRBD1. CDR1 is KGHDR, CDR2 SFDVKD, per germline. V trimming: 3 bases; J trimming: 0 bases; junction bases outside the gene matches: 5. The CDR3 has 16 residues. The CDR3 here is CATSDPGTESTDTQYF. Here the CDR3 DNA reads TGTGCCACCAGTGATCCCGGGACAGAGAGCACAGATACGCAGTATTTT.

This clonotype is classed as medium-sized. This sequence joins TRBV7-6 and TRBJ2-7; 10 bases are a match to TRBD1. Unmatched junction bases numbered 5, after V lost 1 base and J lost 5 bases. The CDR3 length is 15 residues. Germline loops: CDR1 SGHVS, CDR2 FNYEAQ. This CDR3 reads CASSLGTGGRHEQYF. In nucleotides, the CDR3 is TGTGCCAGCAGCTTAGGGACAGGGGGAAGGCACGAGCAGTACTTC.

This clonotype occurred many times. The rearrangement uses TRBV5-8 and TRBJ2-7; D not certain. Trimming removed 1 base at V and 0 bases at J, with 8 bases between. In germline, CDR1 is SGHTS, CDR2 YDEGEE. The CDR3 has 14 residues. CDR3 DNA sequence: TGTGCCAGCAGCTTGTTCCGTAGCTCCTACGAGCAGTACTTC. Residues: CASSLFRSSYEQYF.

This clonotype was seen repeatedly, ten times or more. The chain combines TRBV2 with TRBJ2-5, with 7 positions matching TRBD2. This CDR3 contains 16 residues. Germline V lookup: CDR1 SNHLY, CDR2 FYNNEI. J lost 0 bases, V lost 6 bases, and 10 bases had no gene match. The CDR3 region has the DNA TGTGCCAGCAGGGATCGGACTAGTCCGTACCAAGAGACCCAGTACTTC. Translating gives CASRDRTSPYQETQYF.